This is a list of T cell receptor beta chains from one sample in a study of lung T cells in sarcoidosis with Löfgren's syndrome. TCRdb called the reads again in MiXCR, with one record for every CDR3 protein. This table holds tens of thousands of distinct CDR3 sequences, 21% found once. Sequencing input: CD4+ T cells from PBMCs. The receptors derive from a human donor with sarcoidosis (Löfgren's syndrome or another form), or a control subject (not recorded which). The CDR3 runs from the conserved cysteine through the conserved F or W. D genes are given only for firm matches. The size field is filled for only some rows; it gives once, few, many or a size class.

TRBJ1-1 . TRBV7-9 few TGTGCCAGCAGCTTCGGGACCCAGAACACTGAAGCTTTCTTT CASSFGTQNTEAFF
TRBJ2-5 . TRBV7-9 . TGTGCCAGCAGCCCGAGTAGAGGGGGGGGGACCCAGTACTTC CASSPSRGGGTQYF
TRBJ2-1 . TRBV27 once TGTGCCAGCAGTTGGAGATCTGGGGCTCGCGATGAGCAGCTCTTC CASSWRSGARDEQLF
TRBJ2-3 TRBD2 TRBV4-2 many TGTGCCAGCAGCCAAGAAAGGCCTAGCGGGAGTGTAACAGATACGCAGTATTTT CASSQERPSGSVTDTQYF
TRBJ2-7 . TRBV3-1 few TGTGCCAGCAGCCAAGGCGGACGTAGGATAGCCTACGAGCAGTACTTC CASSQGGRRIAYEQYF
TRBJ2-7 . TRBV28 many TGTGCCAGCACGCCCGGTTGGGGGAGCTACGAGCAGTACTTC CASTPGWGSYEQYF
TRBJ2-6 TRBD1 TRBV12-3/TRBV12-4 . TGTGCCATACGGGGACAGAACTCTGGGGCCAACGTCCTGACTTTC CAIRGQNSGANVLTF
TRBJ2-5 . TRBV28 many TGTGCCAGCAGTGCCCAGGATTTCCAAGAGACCCAGTACTTC CASSAQDFQETQYF
TRBJ2-1 TRBD2 TRBV6-1 many TGTGCCAGCACCCCGAGCGGGAGTGCATACAATGAGCAGTTCTTC CASTPSGSAYNEQFF
TRBJ2-1 TRBD1 TRBV29-1 . TGCAGCTTAAACGACAGGGTGAATGAGCAGTTCTTC CSLNDRVNEQFF
TRBJ2-5 TRBD2 TRBV28 many TGTGCCAGCAGTTCCGCGGGACTAGCGGGGGGGCAGCAAGAGACCCAGTACTTC CASSSAGLAGGQQETQYF
TRBJ2-7 TRBD1 TRBV27 many TGTGCCAGCAGTTTTGGCAGGGGGCAGGGCGAGCAGTACTTC CASSFGRGQGEQYF
TRBJ2-3 TRBD2 TRBV29-1 . TGCAGCGGAAATAGCGGGGGAGGGACAGATACGCAGTATTTT CSGNSGGGTDTQYF
TRBJ1-6 . TRBV5-4 . TGTGCCAGCAGCGTTGGAGGTTCACCCCTCCACTTT CASSVGGSPLHF